This T cell receptor beta chain was captured in a study of CD8+ T cells in alopecia areata. Study-level points and caveats: Alopecia totalis/universalis scalp especially showed more expanded CD8+ clones than normal scalp.

In each case, RNA was isolated and then reverse transcribed into cDNA as the sequencing template. Profiled with immunoSEQ multiplex PCR; TCRdb holds only in-frame clones, not every one. The sample comprises 98,000 or so clones, roughly 55% of which are singletons, and 23% rests with the top ten. This clone was detected only a few times. Its antigen is as yet unknown. Material for sequencing was NKG2D-low CD8+ T cells sorted from blood. This clonotype was sampled from a human donor with alopecia areata.

This CDR3 reads CASNLGGRALDEQYF. CDR3 DNA sequence: TGTGCCAGCAACCTGGGCGGGAGGGCCCTCGACGAGCAGTACTTC. The chain links TRBV27 to TRBJ2-7, with TRBD2 identical over 9 bases. The ends lost 7 bases at V and 5 bases at J; junction bases unmatched: 12. Germline CDR1 MNHEY, CDR2 SMNVEV (reference sequence). The CDR3 is made up of 15 amino acids.